Given below is one TCR beta chain in context. The authors' processing: Amplification of reference gene primers was used by the study to estimate nucleated cell counts. Repertoires were generated with immunoSEQ multiplex PCR, while TCRdb's copy carries only in-frame clones and drops some. The DNA gave D and trimming, while V, J and clone size come from that table. The sample holds 70,000 or so clones; roughly 80% are singletons and the top ten take more than 15%. The entry originates in a study of blood T cell repertoires in COVID-19. For the study at large: Sites in the United States, Italy and Spain provided acute and convalescent COVID-19 samples.

The ends lost 3 bases at V and 6 bases at J; junction bases unmatched: 2. CDR3 length: 15 amino acids. Germline CDR1 SGHTA, CDR2 FQGNSA. This clonotype originated in a man in his sixties with acute or convalescent COVID-19. Material for sequencing was peripheral blood. The chain is built from TRBV7-2 and TRBJ1-6; TRBD1 matches 10 bases. The CDR3 sequence is CASSLTGGINSPLHF. The CDR3 coding sequence is TGTGCCAGCAGCTTGACAGGGGGCATTAATTCACCCCTCCACTTT.